This T cell receptor beta chain was identified in a study of OX40 agonist ivuxolimab in advanced cancers. General study findings and limits: More expanded clones were seen, on average, in CD8+ T cells than in CD4+.

The V and J ends lost 4 bases and 4 bases, in that order; junction bases with no gene match: 11. The germline CDR1 and CDR2 sequences are SGHRS and YFSETQ. The CDR3 runs 15 residues. Assay: immunoSEQ multiplex PCR; the TCRdb copy retains only in-frame clones and omits some. The table lists about 73,000 clones, roughly 85% of them singletons. Concerning this clone: Antigen: not known.

This TCR derives from an adult with an advanced solid tumor such as melanoma, head and neck, liver or kidney cancer. The rearrangement uses TRBV5-1 and TRBJ2-7; TRBD1 aligns across 7 bases. The material sequenced was CD4+ or CD8+ T cells sorted from blood, taken in a trial of the OX40 agonist ivuxolimab. The CDR3 here is CASSTYRGSGYEQYF. CDR3 in DNA: TGCGCCAGCAGCACCTACAGGGGAAGCGGTTACGAGCAGTACTTC. Supplemented by reference TRBV5-1 and TRBJ2-7, the full variable domain reads KAGVTQTPRYLIKTRGQQVTLSCSPISGHRSVSWYQQTPGQGLQFLFEYFSETQRNKGNFPGRFSGRQFSNSRSEMNVSTLELGDSALYLCASSTYRGSGYEQYFGPGTRLTVT.